The 7 T cell receptor beta chains listed next were all sequenced from one sample in a study of blood T cells in healthy people across ages. Through a sample-barcoded 5' primer and a J-beta primer mix, a second PCR was run for roughly 7 to 12 cycles. TCRdb fed the 5' RACE reads into MiXCR, producing one record per CDR3 protein. The table lists around 1,100,000 distinct CDR3 sequences, roughly two fifths of them singletons. Sequences were obtained from blood. All receptors derive from a man aged 18 to 29 in good health.

This clonotype has just a few counts. The rearrangement joins TRBV4-2 to TRBJ2-3; 9 nucleotides agree with TRBD2. Unmatched junction bases numbered 7, after V lost 4 bases and J lost 2 bases. From germline, CDR1 is LGHNA and CDR2 YNFKEQ. There are 16 residues in the CDR3. CDR3 DNA sequence: TGTGCCAGCAGCCCTATAGCGGGGGACCCCACAGATACGCAGTATTTT. Residues: CASSPIAGDPTDTQYF.

The CDR3, as DNA: TGCAGTGCTAGCAGAGGCCCCGATACGCAGTATTTT. Translated, it gives CSASRGPDTQYF. The chain carries TRBV20-1 and TRBJ2-3; D remains unclear. CDR3 length: 12 residues. Trimming stripped 3 bases from V and 6 bases from J, with 10 bases between. Germline lookup yields CDR1 DFQATT and CDR2 SNEGSKA (reference sequence).

The V and J genes are TRBV6-2 or TRBV6-3 and TRBJ2-7, with 7 bases aligning to TRBD1. The trim removed 2 bases at V and 3 bases at J, leaving 4 bases unmatched. CDR1 MNHEY and CDR2 SVGEGT come from the germline V gene. The length of the CDR3 is 14 residues. The CDR3 protein is CASSYRDRYYEQYF. Here the CDR3 DNA reads TGTGCCAGCAGTTACCGGGACAGATACTACGAGCAGTACTTC.

The rearrangement links TRBV7-2 to TRBJ1-2; D is uncertain. V gave up 7 bases and J gave up 0 bases, with 12 bases separating them. Looked up from germline, CDR1 is SGHTA and CDR2 is FQGNSA. The CDR3 sequence is 14 residues long. For the CDR3, the DNA is TGTGCCAGCACCCACTCGGCAGCTAACTATGGCTACACCTTC. Its translation is CASTHSAANYGYTF.

This clonotype was detected only a few times. The chain recombines TRBV20-1 with TRBJ1-1, with D perhaps TRBD1 (5 bases). The CDR3 spans 14 residues. Trimming pared 0 bases from V and 5 bases from J, leaving 13 bases between. Germline CDR1 reads DFQATT; CDR2 reads SNEGSKA (reference sequence). The CDR3 loop reads CSARDQPEGTEAFF. Here the CDR3 DNA reads TGCAGTGCTAGAGATCAGCCAGAGGGGACTGAAGCTTTCTTT.

This chain joins TRBV28 and TRBJ1-2, with 8 bases matching TRBD1. V shed 5 bases and J 6 bases; nucleotides not matched to a gene: 8. The CDR3 contains 14 residues. From germline, CDR1 is MDHEN and CDR2 SYDVKM. In nucleotides, the CDR3 is TGTGCCAGCAGTCGTAAGGACAGGGAGGATGGCTACACCTTC. It translates to CASSRKDREDGYTF.

This clonotype was seen many times. V is TRBV19 and J is TRBJ2-3; D is uncertain. This CDR3 comprises 11 residues. V dropped 11 bases and J dropped 2 bases, with 8 bases sitting between them. From germline, CDR1 is LNHDA and CDR2 SQIVND (reference sequence). CDR3 loop: CASGNTDTQYF. The CDR3 DNA follows: TGTGCCTCAGGCAACACAGATACGCAGTATTTT.